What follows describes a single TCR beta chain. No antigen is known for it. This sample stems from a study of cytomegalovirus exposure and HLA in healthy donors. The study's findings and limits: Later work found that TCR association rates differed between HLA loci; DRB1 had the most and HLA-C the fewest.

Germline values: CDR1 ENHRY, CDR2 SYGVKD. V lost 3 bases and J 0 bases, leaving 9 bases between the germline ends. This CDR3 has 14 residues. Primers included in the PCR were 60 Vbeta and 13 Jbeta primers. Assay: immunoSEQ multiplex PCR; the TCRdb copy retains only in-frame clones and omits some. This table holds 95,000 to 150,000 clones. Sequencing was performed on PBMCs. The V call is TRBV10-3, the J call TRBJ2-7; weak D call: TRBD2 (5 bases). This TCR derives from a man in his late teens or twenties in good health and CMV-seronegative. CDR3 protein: CAISDGESSYEQYF. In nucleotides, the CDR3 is TGTGCCATCAGTGACGGGGAAAGCTCCTACGAGCAGTACTTC.